Below, 15 T cell receptor beta chains from the same sample are listed, as sequenced in a study of blood T cell repertoires in COVID-19. TCRdb's copy holds only in-frame clones and misses some; the assay was immunoSEQ multiplex PCR. The sample includes around 140,000 clones, over 70% of them seen just once. The material sequenced was peripheral blood. Every receptor here comes from a woman between 55 and 75 years old with acute or convalescent COVID-19.

The chain has TRBV28 and TRBJ1-2, with D tentatively TRBD1 (5 bases). V lost 3 bases to trimming and J lost 0 bases, with 8 bases between them. The CDR3 runs 14 residues. CDR1 MDHEN and CDR2 SYDVKM come from the germline V gene. The CDR3: CASSFGDSNYGYTF. CDR3 sequence (DNA): TGTGCCAGCAGTTTTGGGGACTCTAACTATGGCTACACCTTC.

The chain carries TRBV6-1 and TRBJ2-1; 9 bases line up with TRBD2. CDR1 is MNHNS, CDR2 SASEGT, per germline. The J segment lost 10 bases and the V segment lost 3 bases, leaving 16 bases of the junction unmatched. This CDR3 is built from 17 residues. In DNA, the CDR3 is TGTGCCAGCAGTGATTCGGGGAGCGGGAGGACGTCAAGGGAGCAGTTCTTC. Its protein is CASSDSGSGRTSREQFF.

The chain recombines TRBV29-1 with TRBJ2-7, with 10 bases fitting TRBD2. Germline loops: CDR1 SQVTM, CDR2 ANQGSEA. The CDR3 spans 16 residues. V was clipped by 1 base and J by 7 bases; unmatched bases: 13. The DNA for the CDR3 is TGCAGCGTTGAAGTAGCGGGAGGTCTCGGGTTTTTGGAGCAGTACTTC. It yields the protein CSVEVAGGLGFLEQYF.

Of note for this clone: At one end, the junction sequence differs from germline, possibly due to a read error. The chain couples TRBV5-6 to TRBJ2-1; 10 nucleotides line up with TRBD2. Germline V gene data show CDR1 as SGHDT and CDR2 as YYEEEE. The CDR3 has 15 amino acids. CDR3 nucleotide sequence: TGTGCCAGCAGTTCCGGGACTAGCGCCTACAGTGAGCAGTTCTTC. Protein sequence: CASSSGTSAYSEQFF.

V is TRBV28 and J is TRBJ2-1, with TRBD2 as a possible D gene (5 bases). This CDR3 is 15 amino acids long. V dropped 3 bases and J dropped 1 base, with 10 bases sitting between them. In germline, CDR1 is MDHEN, CDR2 SYDVKM. DNA of the CDR3: TGTGCCAGCAGTTTTTCCCGGAGGTCCTACAATGAGCAGTTCTTC. Translated, it gives CASSFSRRSYNEQFF.

The chain combines TRBV5-4 with TRBJ1-1, with 9 bases lining up with TRBD1. V was clipped by 4 bases and J by 1 base; unmatched bases: 11. This CDR3 region has 17 residues. The germline CDR1 and CDR2 sequences are SGHNT and YYREEE (reference sequence). The CDR3: CASSGEDRGPQNTEAFF. The CDR3 bases are TGTGCCAGCAGCGGGGAGGACAGGGGTCCTCAGAACACTGAAGCTTTCTTT. The entire variable domain, with the rest obtained from reference TRBV5-4 and TRBJ1-1, is as follows: ETGVTQSPTHLIKTRGQQVTLRCSSQSGHNTVSWYQQALGQGPQFIFQYYREEENGRGNFPPRFSGLQFPNYSSELNVNALELDDSALYLCASSGEDRGPQNTEAFFGQGTRLTVV.

This clone was observed a few times. The chain combines TRBV27 with TRBJ1-5; TRBD1 is a possible D gene (5 bases). Germline values: CDR1 MNHEY, CDR2 SMNVEV (reference sequence). CDR3 length equals 15 residues. With 0 bases removed from V and 7 bases from J, the gap between germline ends came to 13 bases. CDR3 sequence (DNA): TGTGCCAGCAGTTTATCGCCGCCAGGGCGCCAGCCCCAGCATTTT. It encodes CASSLSPPGRQPQHF.

The rearrangement joins TRBV7-3 to TRBJ2-1; D might be TRBD2 (5 bases). CDR1 SGHTA and CDR2 FQGTGA come from the germline V gene. V lost 5 bases, J lost 10 bases, and 18 bases lay in between. The CDR3 consists of 14 residues. CDR3 sequence: CASSPQTVGGEQFF. In DNA, the CDR3 is TGTGCCAGCAGCCCCCAGACCGTTGGAGGCGAGCAGTTCTTC.

This clone was seen a few times. The chain has TRBV28 and TRBJ1-2; 7 nucleotides line up with TRBD1. Germline V CDR1 and CDR2: MDHEN, SYDVKM. The CDR3 consists of 11 residues. V lost 11 bases to trimming and J lost 3 bases; unmatched junction nucleotides: 3. The CDR3 DNA reads as TGTGCCCTAGGGGGCGACTATGGCTACACCTTC. This codes for CALGGDYGYTF.

This sequence joins TRBV6-6 and TRBJ2-5, with D tentatively TRBD1 (5 bases). The CDR3 is 13 residues long. CDR1 is MNHNY and CDR2 is SVGAGI in the germline V gene (reference sequence). Trimming shortened V by 7 bases and J by 1 base, and 10 bases separated the two germline ends. This CDR3 reads CASTRQIQETQYF. In DNA, the CDR3 is TGTGCCAGCACTCGACAGATCCAAGAGACCCAGTACTTC.

The chain is built from TRBV5-4 and TRBJ1-1; D may be TRBD1 (6 bases). CDR3 length: 15 amino acids. With 2 bases removed from V and 0 bases from J, the gap between germline ends came to 11 bases. Germline V gene data show CDR1 as SGHNT and CDR2 as YYREEE (reference sequence). The CDR3 nucleotides are TGTGCCAGCAGCTTCCTGACAGGCCTGAACACTGAAGCTTTCTTT. Translating it yields CASSFLTGLNTEAFF.

The chain recombines TRBV6-5 with TRBJ1-2; 8 bases match TRBD1. This CDR3 comprises 14 residues. V lost 7 bases, J lost 4 bases, and 8 bases stayed unmatched. Germline CDR1 reads MNHEY; CDR2 reads SVGAGI. In DNA form, the CDR3 reads TGTGCCAGCACTCGGACAGGGATGGTCTATGGCTACACCTTC. Amino acids: CASTRTGMVYGYTF.

This clone was detected a few times. This sequence joins TRBV28 and TRBJ1-2, with D possibly TRBD1 on 5 matching bases. CDR1 and CDR2 (germline): MDHEN, SYDVKM. Trimming pared 3 bases from V and 5 bases from J, leaving 16 bases between. The CDR3 contains 15 residues. CDR3 sequence (DNA): TGTGCCAGCAGTTTTGAACGCGGGGGAGGTTATGGCTACACCTTC. Translating gives CASSFERGGGYGYTF.

The chain is built from TRBV7-9 and TRBJ2-5, with D maybe TRBD1 (5 bases). The CDR3 consists of 12 residues. From germline, CDR1 is SEHNR and CDR2 FQNEAQ (reference sequence). Trimming removed 5 bases at V and 7 bases at J, with 11 bases between. In nucleotides, the CDR3 is TGTGCCAGCAGCCCGACCCAGGGGACCCAGTACTTC. It encodes CASSPTQGTQYF.

This clone has a single count. The CDR3: CATSIYTDSPYEQYF. The CDR3, as DNA: TGTGCCACCAGCATTTATACAGACAGTCCCTACGAGCAGTACTTC. The genes are TRBV15 and TRBJ2-7, with D possibly matching TRBD1 (5 bases). CDR3 length equals 15 residues. The ends were cut back, 4 bases at V and 2 bases at J, with 15 bases in the middle. Looked up from germline, CDR1 is LNHNV and CDR2 is YYDKDF (reference sequence).